The 29 T cell receptor beta chains below were found in one sample sequenced in a study of identifying expanded T cells in peripheral blood. Profiled with immunoSEQ multiplex PCR; TCRdb holds only in-frame clones, not every one. This sample has 55,000 to 75,000 clones, with about 89% found just once. Sequencing used blood. All receptors come from a person aged 18-70 years in good health.

The gene calls are TRBV11-3 and TRBJ2-1, with 14 bases fitting TRBD2. V was pared by 4 bases and J by 8 bases, with 7 bases of the junction left unmatched. The CDR3 has 16 residues. The germline V gene encodes CDR1 SGHNT and CDR2 YENEEA. In nucleotides, the CDR3 is TGTGCCAGCAGCTCGGGACTAGCGGGAGATGTAGATGAGCAGTTCTTC. Protein sequence: CASSSGLAGDVDEQFF.

The V call is TRBV6-4, the J call TRBJ2-1, with a possible D match to TRBD2 (5 bases). Germline CDR1 reads MRHNA; CDR2 reads SNTAGT. Trimming removed 0 bases from V and 9 bases from J, with 9 bases in between. CDR3 length: 13 amino acids. The CDR3 reads CASSDSPEGEQFF. CDR3 bases: TGTGCCAGCAGTGACTCGCCCGAGGGTGAGCAGTTCTTC.

The V call is TRBV5-4, the J call TRBJ1-5; D uncertain. Germline-derived CDR1 and CDR2 are SGHNT and YYREEE (reference sequence). There are 15 residues in the CDR3. Deletions cut 0 bases from V and 6 bases from J, with 13 bases between. The CDR3 spells CASSLAPGNGQPQHF. The CDR3 nucleotides read TGTGCCAGCAGCTTGGCCCCGGGGAACGGTCAGCCCCAGCATTTT.

The J gene is TRBJ1-2, the V gene TRBV6-4; 10 positions match TRBD1. CDR1 and CDR2 (germline): MRHNA, SNTAGT. This CDR3 comprises 13 residues. Trimming cost V 3 bases and J 6 bases; bases outside gene matches: 1. In DNA, the CDR3 is TGTGCCAGCAGTGAGGGACAGGGGAATGGCTACACCTTC. This gives the protein CASSEGQGNGYTF.

The J gene is TRBJ1-2, the V gene TRBV5-4, with 11 positions matching TRBD1. The V gene end was trimmed by 4 bases and the J gene end by 4 bases; junction bases not matched to a gene: 6. In germline, CDR1 is SGHNT, CDR2 YYREEE (reference sequence). The CDR3 loop spans 15 amino acids. CDR3 in amino acids: CASSSRTGGSYGYTF. CDR3 DNA sequence: TGTGCCAGCAGCAGTCGGACAGGGGGCAGCTATGGCTACACCTTC.

By proportion, this clone is medium-sized. The chain combines TRBV27 with TRBJ1-3, with D perhaps matching TRBD1 (6 bases). CDR3 length: 15 residues. In germline, CDR1 is MNHEY, CDR2 SMNVEV (reference sequence). Trimming removed 7 bases from V and 2 bases from J, with 15 bases in between. The CDR3 nucleotides read TGTGCCAGCAAGGGGGGGCTATCGACTGGAAACACCATATATTTT. The encoded protein is CASKGGLSTGNTIYF.

This clone was counted between two and nine times. The V and J genes are TRBV28 and TRBJ2-1; 9 nucleotides line up with TRBD2. From germline, CDR1 is MDHEN and CDR2 SYDVKM. The ends lost 7 bases at V and 7 bases at J; junction bases unmatched: 5. The CDR3 is made up of 13 amino acids. CDR3 nucleotides: TGTGCCAGCATGGCGGGGGGGCCGAATGAGCAGTTCTTC. Its protein product is CASMAGGPNEQFF.

In its sample, this clone was seen once. The gene calls are TRBV6-4 and TRBJ2-3, with 10 bases lining up with TRBD2. CDR1 MRHNA and CDR2 SNTAGT come from the germline V gene. The length of the CDR3 is 14 residues. V was clipped by 2 bases and J by 4 bases; unmatched bases: 0. The CDR3 region is CASSDGLAADTQYF. DNA of the CDR3: TGTGCCAGCAGTGACGGACTAGCGGCAGATACGCAGTATTTT.

The chain links TRBV7-9 to TRBJ1-1, with TRBD1 as a possible D gene (6 bases). This CDR3 spans 14 amino acids. The V end lost 5 bases, the J end lost 8 bases, and 18 bases lay between the germline ends. From germline, CDR1 is SEHNR and CDR2 FQNEAQ (reference sequence). For the CDR3, the DNA is TGTGCCAGCAGCCCCCTCGTCAAGACAGGCGAAGCTTTCTTT. Translated, it gives CASSPLVKTGEAFF.

The chain couples TRBV6-6 to TRBJ2-1; TRBD2 might be the D (5 bases). The germline V and J ends were trimmed by 0 bases and 4 bases, with 13 bases remaining between them. The CDR3 has 16 amino acids. Per the germline V gene, CDR1 is MNHNY and CDR2 is SVGAGI (reference sequence). The chain's CDR3 is CASSYSIGGLYNEQFF. In DNA, the CDR3 is TGTGCCAGCAGTTACTCGATAGGCGGGCTTTACAATGAGCAGTTCTTC.

The rearrangement joins TRBV27 to TRBJ2-7; D is ambiguous. V shed 6 bases and J shed 3 bases, with 9 bases lying between them. The length of the CDR3 is 12 residues. Germline V lookup: CDR1 MNHEY, CDR2 SMNVEV (reference sequence). The CDR3 region has the DNA TGTGCCAGCAGATCAGACCTCTACGAGCAGTACTTC. Amino acids: CASRSDLYEQYF.

This clone has more than one count but fewer than ten. The DNA of the CDR3 is TGTGCCAGCAGTGAAATGGGCGGGAGCCCCGCCTACGAGCAGTACTTC. The encoded protein is CASSEMGGSPAYEQYF. The chain is built from TRBV6-1 and TRBJ2-7, with 7 positions matching TRBD2. The CDR3 is 16 residues long. Looked up from germline, CDR1 is MNHNS and CDR2 is SASEGT. With 2 bases clipped from V and 2 bases from J, the junction kept 9 bases outside the gene matches.

The chain combines TRBV5-1 with TRBJ2-3; D gene uncertain. The ends were cut back, 0 bases at V and 2 bases at J, with 7 bases in the middle. This CDR3 contains 14 residues. Germline-derived CDR1 and CDR2 are SGHRS and YFSETQ. This chain's CDR3 is CASSLGKATDTQYF. The CDR3 bases are TGCGCCAGCAGCTTGGGGAAAGCCACAGATACGCAGTATTTT. Together with reference TRBV5-1 and TRBJ2-3, the CDR3 gives the full variable domain: KAGVTQTPRYLIKTRGQQVTLSCSPISGHRSVSWYQQTPGQGLQFLFEYFSETQRNKGNFPGRFSGRQFSNSRSEMNVSTLELGDSALYLCASSLGKATDTQYFGPGTRLTVL.

This rearrangement joins TRBV19 to TRBJ1-4, with 9 bases that match TRBD1. Germline V gives CDR1 LNHDA, CDR2 SQIVND (reference sequence). The junction had 12 bases not matched to a gene; V was cut back by 5 bases and J by 5 bases. This CDR3 region has 17 residues. CDR3 bases: TGTGCCAGTAGTCCATGGCCGGACAGGGGCGCCAATGAAAAACTGTTTTTT. As protein: CASSPWPDRGANEKLFF.

The genes are TRBV7-2 and TRBJ1-2; a weak D match, TRBD1 (6 bases). Germline CDR1 and CDR2: SGHTA and FQGNSA. The CDR3 spans 16 residues. Trimming took 5 bases from V and 4 from J, leaving 20 bases between them. The CDR3 bases are TGTGCCAGCAGCGCTATTGAGGGCACGGGGGCCTATGGCTACACCTTC. It codes for CASSAIEGTGAYGYTF.

This clone was detected a few times. The rearrangement joins TRBV6-1 to TRBJ1-5; tentative D call: TRBD1 (5 bases). The CDR3 is made up of 14 amino acids. CDR1 and CDR2 (germline): MNHNS, SASEGT. V was cut by 2 bases and J by 4 bases, with 9 bases left in between. The CDR3 region is CASSEIGANQPQHF. The CDR3 DNA reads as TGTGCCAGCAGTGAAATAGGGGCAAATCAGCCCCAGCATTTT.

The V and J genes are TRBV4-1 and TRBJ1-2; TRBD1 is a possible D gene (5 bases). V gave up 0 bases and J gave up 8 bases, with 13 bases separating them. CDR1 MGHRA and CDR2 YSYEKL come from the germline V gene. The CDR3 spans 14 residues. The CDR3 DNA reads TGCGCCAGCAGCCAAGATGGAGGGGCCGGGGGCTACACCTTC. Its protein product is CASSQDGGAGGYTF.

The chain uses TRBV6-5 and TRBJ2-3, with 7 bases that match TRBD2. V was pared by 2 bases and J by 6 bases, with 8 bases of the junction left unmatched. This CDR3 contains 15 residues. CDR1 and CDR2 from the germline V gene are MNHEY and SVGAGI. CDR3 amino acids: CASSYGGGLSDTQYF. As DNA, the CDR3 is TGTGCCAGCAGTTACGGCGGGGGACTGAGCGATACGCAGTATTTT.

The chain is built from TRBV4-2 and TRBJ2-1; 11 nucleotides match TRBD1. This CDR3 is built from 19 residues. Germline V gives CDR1 LGHNA, CDR2 YNFKEQ. J lost 4 bases, V lost 0 bases, and 11 bases had no gene match. CDR3 sequence reads: CASSQDPITGTGGYNEQFF. DNA for the CDR3: TGTGCCAGCAGCCAAGACCCCATTACCGGGACAGGGGGTTACAATGAGCAGTTCTTC.

In DNA, the CDR3 is TGTGCCAGCAGTTTAAATAGCCCGGCCTATACCTACGAGCAGTACTTC. Protein sequence: CASSLNSPAYTYEQYF. The J gene is TRBJ2-7, the V gene TRBV27; no firm D call. CDR1 and CDR2 from the germline V gene are MNHEY and SMNVEV (reference sequence). V shed 2 bases and J shed 2 bases, with 16 bases lying between them. This CDR3 region has 16 residues.

This clone was counted a single time. The chain is built from TRBV13 and TRBJ1-3, with D possibly matching TRBD1 (5 bases). There are 17 residues in the CDR3. With 5 bases removed from V and 0 bases from J, the gap between germline ends came to 17 bases. Per germline, CDR1 PRHDT and CDR2 FYEKMQ (reference sequence). CDR3 residues: CASSPGVAMGSGNTIYF. The CDR3 DNA follows: TGTGCCAGCAGCCCGGGGGTGGCGATGGGCTCTGGAAACACCATATATTTT.

The chain carries TRBV5-6 and TRBJ2-6, with D hard to call. Looked up from germline, CDR1 is SGHDT and CDR2 is YYEEEE. The CDR3 has 16 residues. The germline V and J ends were trimmed by 0 bases and 2 bases, with 9 bases remaining between them. The CDR3 region has the DNA TGTGCCAGCAGCTTGGCCTCAAGAACTGGGGCCAACGTCCTGACTTTC. As protein: CASSLASRTGANVLTF.

The table lists this clone with a count of one. The gene calls are TRBV4-3 and TRBJ1-1, with no clear D. Per germline, CDR1 LGHNA and CDR2 YSLEER. The V end was cut by 0 bases, the J end by 0 bases, with 8 bases between. The CDR3 totals 15 residues. In DNA form, the CDR3 reads TGCGCCAGCAGCCAAGATTCCCGGGTGAACACTGAAGCTTTCTTT. Encoded protein: CASSQDSRVNTEAFF.

This clone was seen just once. The genes are TRBV30 and TRBJ2-3, with 7 bases aligning to TRBD1. The CDR3 is 15 amino acids. J was trimmed by 0 bases and V by 6 bases; bases with no gene match: 9. The germline CDR1 and CDR2 sequences are GTSNPN and SVGIG (reference sequence). CDR3 loop: CACKKGAGSTDTQYF. In DNA form, the CDR3 reads TGTGCCTGCAAAAAGGGGGCCGGAAGCACAGATACGCAGTATTTT.

The chain joins TRBV6-5 to TRBJ2-1, with TRBD1 matching 8 bases. Germline V gene lookup returns CDR1 MNHEY and CDR2 SVGAGI. V was pared by 2 bases and J by 9 bases, with 6 bases of the junction left unmatched. This CDR3 is 14 amino acids long. The CDR3 is CASSYVAGGSEQFF. For the CDR3, the DNA is TGTGCCAGCAGTTACGTGGCAGGGGGCAGTGAGCAGTTCTTC.

The J gene is TRBJ1-6, the V gene TRBV6-1, with 7 bases that match TRBD1. The CDR3 has 16 amino acids. V lost 1 base and J lost 5; bases outside the gene matches: 5. Germline assignment: CDR1 MNHNS and CDR2 SASEGT. CDR3: CASSEGLTGNNSPLHF. The CDR3 nucleotides are TGTGCCAGCAGTGAAGGACTGACAGGGAATAATTCACCCCTCCACTTT.

In this sample, this clone turned up a few times. This chain connects TRBV6-4 to TRBJ2-6, with D possibly TRBD2 on 6 matching bases. The germline CDR1 and CDR2 sequences are MRHNA and SNTAGT. Between the trimmed V and J ends, which lost 0 bases and 3 bases, there was a span of 18 bases. This CDR3 comprises 19 residues. CDR3 nucleotides: TGTGCCAGCAGTGACTCTGGCCAAGGCGGGGCGGATGGGGCCAACGTCCTGACTTTC. This codes for CASSDSGQGGADGANVLTF.

The rearrangement uses TRBV4-1 and TRBJ2-1; D is perhaps TRBD1 (5 bases). CDR1 MGHRA and CDR2 YSYEKL come from the germline V gene. This CDR3 contains 16 residues. V was pared by 4 bases and J by 5 bases, with 18 bases between. The CDR3 spells CASSLRKSGFNNEQFF. The CDR3 region has the DNA TGCGCCAGCAGCCTCAGAAAGTCAGGGTTCAACAATGAGCAGTTCTTC.

This rearrangement joins TRBV5-1 to TRBJ2-3; 9 bases line up with TRBD2. This CDR3 has 17 amino acids. CDR1 is SGHRS and CDR2 is YFSETQ in the germline V gene. V trimming: 6 bases; J trimming: 5 bases; junction bases outside the gene matches: 16. Here the CDR3 DNA reads TGCGCCAGCATCAACCTGGGGGTAGCGGGAGAGGAAGATACGCAGTATTTT. Its protein product is CASINLGVAGEEDTQYF.